The source of this T cell receptor (beta chain) is a study of shared clonotypes between healthy human individuals. Study observations and caveats: Rarefaction showed that sequencing of sorted subsets was incomplete (despite large depth). The small donor group covered limited genetic and exposure diversity. Clonotypes shared by all four donors outscored non-shared clonotypes in generation probability.

A remark on this clone: Its specificity is unknown.

Naive CD8 populations comprised CD45RO-negative cells positively selected for CCR7, excluding terminally differentiated effector memory CD45RA+ cells. Source study methods: With immunoSEQ giving junction-only sequences and no quality scores, filtering differed. This table comes from immunoSEQ multiplex PCR, and its TCRdb copy is limited to in-frame clones, with some not included. The V and J calls and clone size come from that table; D and trimming were worked out from the DNA. This sample has over 2 million clones; just under 95% occur once, and the top ten carry about 1.1%. The sample comprised naive CD8+ T cells sorted from blood. This receptor was obtained from a man aged 18 to 35 in good health.

The CDR3 DNA reads TGTGCCCCCCGAGGGTCACAGGGCAACTATGGCTACACCTTC. It specifies CAPRGSQGNYGYTF. The chain employs TRBV10-3 and TRBJ1-2; the D gene is possibly TRBD1 (6 bases). The CDR3 length is 14 residues. V shed 11 bases and J shed 2 bases, with 18 bases lying between them. CDR1 is ENHRY and CDR2 is SYGVKD in the germline V gene.